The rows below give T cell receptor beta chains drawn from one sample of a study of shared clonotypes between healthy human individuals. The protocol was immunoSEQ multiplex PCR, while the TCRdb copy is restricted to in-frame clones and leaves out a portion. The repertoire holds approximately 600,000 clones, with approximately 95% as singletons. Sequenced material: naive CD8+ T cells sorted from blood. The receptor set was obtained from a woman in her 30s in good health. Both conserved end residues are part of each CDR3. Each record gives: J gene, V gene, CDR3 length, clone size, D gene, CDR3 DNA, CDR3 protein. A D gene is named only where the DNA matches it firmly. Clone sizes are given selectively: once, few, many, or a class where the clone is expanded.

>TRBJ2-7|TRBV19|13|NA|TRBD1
TGTGCCAGTAGCGAGACAGGGGACTACGAGCAGTACTTC
CASSETGDYEQYF
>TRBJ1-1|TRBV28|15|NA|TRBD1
TGTGCCAGCAGTTTATTGGTAACAGGGGCCTCCGAAGCTTTCTTT
CASSLLVTGASEAFF
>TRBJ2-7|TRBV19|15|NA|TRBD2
TGTGCCAGTAGTATAACTGGGACTAGCTTCGACGAGCAGTACTTC
CASSITGTSFDEQYF
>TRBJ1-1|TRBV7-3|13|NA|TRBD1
TGTGCCAGCAGCGAAGACCGGGACAGCCAAGCTTTCTTT
CASSEDRDSQAFF
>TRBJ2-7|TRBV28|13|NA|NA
TGTGCCAGCAGTCCAGACAGCTCCTACGAGCAGTACTTC
CASSPDSSYEQYF
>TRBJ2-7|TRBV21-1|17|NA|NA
TGTGCCAGCAGCACCCCCTCCCCTAGCGCCTACTCCTACGAGCAGTACTTC
CASSTPSPSAYSYEQYF
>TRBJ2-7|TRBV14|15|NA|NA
TGTGCCAGCAGCCAAGAACAGGGTGGGTTCTACGAGCAGTACTTC
CASSQEQGGFYEQYF
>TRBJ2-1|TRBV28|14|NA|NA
TGTGCCAGCAGTTTCGTTGGGTTCAACAATGAGCAGTTCTTC
CASSFVGFNNEQFF
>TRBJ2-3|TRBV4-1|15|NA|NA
TGCGCCAGCAGCCAAGCTCCCGGGTCCACAGATACGCAGTATTTT
CASSQAPGSTDTQYF
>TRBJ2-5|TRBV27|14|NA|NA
TGTGCCAGCAGTCTGAGAGTCAGTGAGGTGATCCAGTACTTC
CASSLRVSEVIQYF
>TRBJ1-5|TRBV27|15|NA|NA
TGTGCCAGCAGAATCACAGGGATTAGCAATCAGCCCCAGCATTTT
CASRITGISNQPQHF
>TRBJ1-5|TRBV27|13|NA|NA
TGTGCCAGCAGTTTTATAGGAGATCAGCCCCAGCATTTT
CASSFIGDQPQHF
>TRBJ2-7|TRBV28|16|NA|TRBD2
TGTGCCAGCAGTTCGCGGACTAGCGCGAAAACCTACGAGCAGTACTTC
CASSSRTSAKTYEQYF
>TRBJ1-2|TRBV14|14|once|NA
TGTGCCAGCAGCCAAGCCGGGACATTGTATGGCTACACCTTC
CASSQAGTLYGYTF
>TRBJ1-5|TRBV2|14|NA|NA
TGTGCCAGCAGGGCCGGGAAAGCGAGTCAGCCCCAGCATTTT
CASRAGKASQPQHF
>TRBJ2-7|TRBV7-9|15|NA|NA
TGTGCCAGCAGCCTCAGCCCGGGCAGGTCCTACGAGCAGTACTTC
CASSLSPGRSYEQYF
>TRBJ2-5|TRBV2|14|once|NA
TGTGCCAGCAGCGGTACTGAGCTCGAAGAGACCCAGTACTTC
CASSGTELEETQYF
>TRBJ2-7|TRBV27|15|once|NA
TGTGCCAGCAGTTTAGGGCGTCTACCCTTTGTCGAGCAGTACTTC
CASSLGRLPFVEQYF
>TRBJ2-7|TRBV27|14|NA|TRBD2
TGTGCCAGCAGTTTGGGGGGGGAAGACTACGAGCAGTACTTC
CASSLGGEDYEQYF
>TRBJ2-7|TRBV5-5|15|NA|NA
TGTGCCAGCAGCGCGCTCTTAGACGGTCGCTACGAGCAGTACTTC
CASSALLDGRYEQYF
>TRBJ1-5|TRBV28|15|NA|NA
TGTGCCAGCAGTCCCCAGGGGTTCGAAGATCAGCCCCAGCATTTT
CASSPQGFEDQPQHF
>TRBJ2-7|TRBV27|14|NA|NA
TGTGCCAGCAGAGCCGGGTCCGCCGCCTACGAGCAGTACTTC
CASRAGSAAYEQYF
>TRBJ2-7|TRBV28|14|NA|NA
TGTGCCAGCAGTCCAGCCGGGACATTCCACGAGCAGTACTTC
CASSPAGTFHEQYF
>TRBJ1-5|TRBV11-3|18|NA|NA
TGTGCCAGCAGCTTACTCAGGGTTACCGTACTCTTAAATCAGCCCCAGCATTTT
CASSLLRVTVLLNQPQHF
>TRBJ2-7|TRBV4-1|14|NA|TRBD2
TGCGCCAGCAGCCAGGGACTAGCGGGAGGGGAGCAGTACTTC
CASSQGLAGGEQYF
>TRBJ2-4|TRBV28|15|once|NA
TGTGCCAGCAGTCTAGAAATGGGGGCCAAAAACATTCAGTACTTC
CASSLEMGAKNIQYF
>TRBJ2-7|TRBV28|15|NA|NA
TGTGCCAGCAGACCCACGGGCATCCTCTCCTACGAGCAGTACTTC
CASRPTGILSYEQYF
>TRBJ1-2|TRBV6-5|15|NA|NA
TGTGCCAGCAGTTACATTGGCGCCGGGCGGGTTGGCTACACCTTC
CASSYIGAGRVGYTF
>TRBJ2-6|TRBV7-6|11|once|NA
TGTGCCGCCGGGGGGGCCAACGTCCTGACTTTC
CAAGGANVLTF
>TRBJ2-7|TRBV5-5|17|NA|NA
TGTGCCAGCAGCCAGCTACAGCTCCGGTCTCTCAACTACGAGCAGTACTTC
CASSQLQLRSLNYEQYF
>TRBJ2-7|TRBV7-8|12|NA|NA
TGTGCCAGCAGCCCGGGGAGTTTGCCGCAGTACTTC
CASSPGSLPQYF
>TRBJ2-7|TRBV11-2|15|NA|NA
TGTGCCAGCAGCCATTTCAATACGGGTTCCTACGAGCAGTACTTC
CASSHFNTGSYEQYF
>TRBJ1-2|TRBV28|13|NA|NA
TGTGCCAGCAGTGTCACGGGGTATTATGGCTACACCTTC
CASSVTGYYGYTF
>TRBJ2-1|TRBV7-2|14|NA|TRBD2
TGTGCCAGCAGCCTGGGACTAGGCGGCAATGAGCAGTTCTTC
CASSLGLGGNEQFF
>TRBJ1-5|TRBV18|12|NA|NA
TGTGCCAGCTCACCACCGAGTCAGCCCCAGCATTTT
CASSPPSQPQHF